This T cell receptor beta chain comes out of a study of blood T cell repertoires in COVID-19. On the study more broadly: Italy, Spain and the United States were the sources of the convalescent and acute COVID-19 samples. Nucleic acid was either cDNA or gDNA, and it came from T cells, B-cell-depleted T cells, or PBMCs.

In the source study's methods: Reference gene primer amplification yielded estimated nucleated cell counts. Profiled with immunoSEQ multiplex PCR; TCRdb holds only in-frame clones, not every one. Clone size and V and J calls were adopted from that table, with D and trimming inferred from the DNA. The sample consists of around 210,000 clones, around 82% of them appearing once. Germline CDR1 is GTSNPN and CDR2 is SVGIG (reference sequence). V was clipped by 0 bases and J by 2 bases; unmatched bases: 6. The length of the CDR3 is 17 residues. Sequenced input: peripheral blood. This receptor was obtained from a woman aged 70 to 79 with acute or convalescent COVID-19. V is TRBV30 and J is TRBJ2-3; 12 bases line up with TRBD2. The CDR3 here is CAWSVGLAGPNTDTQYF. The CDR3 region has the DNA TGTGCCTGGAGTGTAGGACTAGCGGGACCAAACACAGATACGCAGTATTTT.